The clone carrying this T cell receptor beta chain appeared a few times. Its specificity is unknown. Time point in this sample: newly diagnosed GD, antithyroid drugs for less than 3 months. Scientists built the TCR library using RNA that was extracted from PBMCs. The sample originates from a study of regulatory T cells in long-lasting Graves disease. Study findings and constraints: Gene preferences differed: TRBV28, TRBJ1-2, TRBJ2-5 in persistent cases.

Construction of the TCR beta libraries employed iRepertoire HTBI primers in conjunction with Arm-PCR of CDR3 regions. Each CDR3 protein gets one entry after TCRdb re-called the multiplex PCR reads with MiXCR. In the table there are 300,000 to 400,000 distinct CDR3 sequences, over 15% of which are singletons. CDR3 length equals 15 residues. The germline V gene encodes CDR1 SGHTA and CDR2 FQGNSA. Trimming took 0 bases from V and 2 from J, leaving 8 bases between them. A further study also used this sample, focusing on T cells in Graves' hyperthyroidism and ophthalmopathy. That study adds: Investigators excluded patients with uncontrolled infection, other autoimmune disease, pregnancy or lactation. Researchers ran a first-round RT-PCR on the TCR CDR3 using the HTBI primer set. Within blood appeared most thyroid clonotypes that had expanded above 0.001.

The receptor comes from a man aged 40-50 years with Graves disease. The material sequenced was peripheral blood mononuclear cells (PBMCs), taken at new diagnosis, from a patient treated with antithyroid drugs. The chain combines TRBV7-2 with TRBJ2-4; unclear D gene. For the CDR3, the DNA is TGTGCCAGCAGCTTAGCGCCGGGTTCCAAAAACATTCAGTACTTC. Translated: CASSLAPGSKNIQYF.